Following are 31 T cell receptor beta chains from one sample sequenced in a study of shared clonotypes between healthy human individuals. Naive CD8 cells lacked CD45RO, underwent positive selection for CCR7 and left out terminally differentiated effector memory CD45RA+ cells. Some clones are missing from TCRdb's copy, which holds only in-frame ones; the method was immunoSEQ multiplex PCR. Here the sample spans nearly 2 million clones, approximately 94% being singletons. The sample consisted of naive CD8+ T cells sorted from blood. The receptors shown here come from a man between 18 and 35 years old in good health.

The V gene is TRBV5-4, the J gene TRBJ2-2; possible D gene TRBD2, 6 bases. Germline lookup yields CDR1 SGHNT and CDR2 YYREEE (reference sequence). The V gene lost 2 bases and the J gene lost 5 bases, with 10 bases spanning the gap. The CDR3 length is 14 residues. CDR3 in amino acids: CASSFTAGTGELFF. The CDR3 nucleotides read TGTGCCAGCAGCTTCACGGCGGGAACCGGGGAGCTGTTTTTT. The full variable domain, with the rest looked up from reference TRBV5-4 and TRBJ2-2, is ETGVTQSPTHLIKTRGQQVTLRCSSQSGHNTVSWYQQALGQGPQFIFQYYREEENGRGNFPPRFSGLQFPNYSSELNVNALELDDSALYLCASSFTAGTGELFFGEGSRLTVL.

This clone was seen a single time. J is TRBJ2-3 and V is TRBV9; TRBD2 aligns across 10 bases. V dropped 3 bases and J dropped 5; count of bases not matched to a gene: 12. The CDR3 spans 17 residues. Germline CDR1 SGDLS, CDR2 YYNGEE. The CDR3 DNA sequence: TGTGCCAGCAGCGGTATAGCGGGAGGCTCCTTTATAGATACGCAGTATTTT. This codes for CASSGIAGGSFIDTQYF. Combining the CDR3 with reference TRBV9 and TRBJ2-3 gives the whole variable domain DSGVTQTPKHLITATGQRVTLRCSPRSGDLSVYWYQQSLDQGLQFLIQYYNGEERAKGNILERFSAQQFPDLHSELNLSSLELGDSALYFCASSGIAGGSFIDTQYFGPGTRLTVL.

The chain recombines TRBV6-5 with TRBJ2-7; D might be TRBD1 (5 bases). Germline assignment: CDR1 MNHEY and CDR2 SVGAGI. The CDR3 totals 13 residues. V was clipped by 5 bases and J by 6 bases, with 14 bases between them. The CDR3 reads CASSLGPQGEQYF. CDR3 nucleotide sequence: TGTGCCAGCAGTCTAGGACCTCAGGGCGAGCAGTACTTC.

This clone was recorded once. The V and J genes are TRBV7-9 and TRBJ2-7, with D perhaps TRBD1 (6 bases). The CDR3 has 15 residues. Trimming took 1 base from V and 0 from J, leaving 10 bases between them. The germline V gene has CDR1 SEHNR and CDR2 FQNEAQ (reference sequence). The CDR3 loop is CASSLDTGSSYEQYF. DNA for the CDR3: TGTGCCAGCAGCTTAGATACAGGGAGCTCCTACGAGCAGTACTTC.

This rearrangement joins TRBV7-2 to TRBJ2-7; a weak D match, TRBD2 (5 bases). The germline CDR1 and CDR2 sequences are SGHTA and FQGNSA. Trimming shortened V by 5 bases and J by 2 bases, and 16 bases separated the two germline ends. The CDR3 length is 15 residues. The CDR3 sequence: CASSDPYLAPYEQYF. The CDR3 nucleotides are TGTGCCAGCAGCGACCCGTACCTAGCACCCTACGAGCAGTACTTC.

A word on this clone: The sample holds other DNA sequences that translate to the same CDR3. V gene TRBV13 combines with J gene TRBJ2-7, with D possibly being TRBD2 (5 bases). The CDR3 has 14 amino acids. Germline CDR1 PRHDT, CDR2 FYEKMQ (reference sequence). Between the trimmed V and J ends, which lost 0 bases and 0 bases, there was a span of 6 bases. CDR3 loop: CASSLGRDSYEQYF. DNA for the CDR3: TGTGCCAGCAGCTTAGGCCGGGACTCCTACGAGCAGTACTTC.

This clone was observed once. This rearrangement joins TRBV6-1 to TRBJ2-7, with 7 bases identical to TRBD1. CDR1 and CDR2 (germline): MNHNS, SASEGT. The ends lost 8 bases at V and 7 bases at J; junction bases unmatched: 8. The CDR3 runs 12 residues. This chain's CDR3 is CASSDRALEQYF. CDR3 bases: TGTGCCAGCTCAGACAGGGCACTTGAGCAGTACTTC.

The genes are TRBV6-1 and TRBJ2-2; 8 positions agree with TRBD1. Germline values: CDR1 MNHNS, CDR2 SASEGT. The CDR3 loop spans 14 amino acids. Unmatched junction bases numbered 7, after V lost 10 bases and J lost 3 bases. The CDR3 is CAIPQGAYTGELFF. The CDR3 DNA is TGTGCCATCCCCCAGGGGGCCTACACCGGGGAGCTGTTTTTT.

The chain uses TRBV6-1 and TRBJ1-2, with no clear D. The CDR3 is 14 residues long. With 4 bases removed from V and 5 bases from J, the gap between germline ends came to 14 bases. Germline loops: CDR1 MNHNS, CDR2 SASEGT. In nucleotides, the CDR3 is TGTGCCAGCAGTGTCCACGCAGACGAGTATGGCTACACCTTC. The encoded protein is CASSVHADEYGYTF.

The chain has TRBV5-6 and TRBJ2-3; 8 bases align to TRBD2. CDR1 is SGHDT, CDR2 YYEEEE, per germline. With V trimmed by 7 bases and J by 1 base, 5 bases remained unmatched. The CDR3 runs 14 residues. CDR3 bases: TGTGCCAGCGAGCAGACTAGCGGCACAGATACGCAGTATTTT. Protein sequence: CASEQTSGTDTQYF.

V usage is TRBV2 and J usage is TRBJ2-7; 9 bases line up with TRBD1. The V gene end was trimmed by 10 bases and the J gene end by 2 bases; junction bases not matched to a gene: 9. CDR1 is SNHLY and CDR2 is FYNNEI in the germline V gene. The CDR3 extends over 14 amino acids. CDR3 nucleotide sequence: TGTGCCACCCTCCGGGACAGGGAGCCCTACGAGCAGTACTTC. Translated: CATLRDREPYEQYF.

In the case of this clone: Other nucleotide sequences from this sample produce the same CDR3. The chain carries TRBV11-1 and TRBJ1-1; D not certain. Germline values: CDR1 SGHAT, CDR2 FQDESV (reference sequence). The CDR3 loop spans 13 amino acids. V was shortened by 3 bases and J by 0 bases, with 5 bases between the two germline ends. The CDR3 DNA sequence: TGTGCCAGCAGCTTGGGGTTGAACACTGAAGCTTTCTTT. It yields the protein CASSLGLNTEAFF. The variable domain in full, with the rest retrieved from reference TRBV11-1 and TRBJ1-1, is EAEVAQSPRYKITEKSQAVAFWCDPISGHATLYWYRQILGQGPELLVQFQDESVVDDSQLPKDRFSAERLKGVDSTLKIQPAELGDSAMYLCASSLGLNTEAFFGQGTRLTVV.

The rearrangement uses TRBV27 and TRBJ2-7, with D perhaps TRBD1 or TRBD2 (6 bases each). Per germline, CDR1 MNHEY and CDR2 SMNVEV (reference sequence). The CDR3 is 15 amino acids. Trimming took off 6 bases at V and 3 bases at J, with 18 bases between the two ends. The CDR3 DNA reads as TGTGCCAGCAGGTTAACAGGGACTGGGGACTACGAGCAGTACTTC. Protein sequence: CASRLTGTGDYEQYF.

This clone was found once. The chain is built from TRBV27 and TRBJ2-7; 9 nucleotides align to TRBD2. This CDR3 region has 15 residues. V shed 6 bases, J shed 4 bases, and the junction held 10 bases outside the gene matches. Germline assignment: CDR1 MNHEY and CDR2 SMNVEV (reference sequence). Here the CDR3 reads CASSWTSALGYEQYF. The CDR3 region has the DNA TGTGCCAGCAGCTGGACTAGCGCTCTGGGATACGAGCAGTACTTC.

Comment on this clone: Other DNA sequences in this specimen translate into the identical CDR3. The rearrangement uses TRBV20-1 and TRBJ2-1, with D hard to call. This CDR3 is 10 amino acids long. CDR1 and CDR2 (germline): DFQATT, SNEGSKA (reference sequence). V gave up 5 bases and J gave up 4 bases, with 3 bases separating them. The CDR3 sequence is CSAGYNEQFF. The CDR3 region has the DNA TGCAGTGCTGGTTACAATGAGCAGTTCTTC.

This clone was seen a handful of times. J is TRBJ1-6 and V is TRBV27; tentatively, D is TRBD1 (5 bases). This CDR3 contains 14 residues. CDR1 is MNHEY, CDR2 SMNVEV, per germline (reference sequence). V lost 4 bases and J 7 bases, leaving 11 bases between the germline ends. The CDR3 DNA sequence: TGTGCCAGCAGTTCGATCGGGACCAATTCACCCCTCCACTTT. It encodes CASSSIGTNSPLHF.

For the CDR3, the DNA is TGTGCCAGCAGCTCCCTCCTTCTACCAGAGACCCAGTACTTC. Its protein is CASSSLLLPETQYF. This rearrangement joins TRBV7-9 to TRBJ2-5, with D uncertain. CDR3 size: 14 residues. The germline gives CDR1 SEHNR, CDR2 FQNEAQ (reference sequence). Trimming left V 4 bases short and J 4 bases short, with 13 bases between.

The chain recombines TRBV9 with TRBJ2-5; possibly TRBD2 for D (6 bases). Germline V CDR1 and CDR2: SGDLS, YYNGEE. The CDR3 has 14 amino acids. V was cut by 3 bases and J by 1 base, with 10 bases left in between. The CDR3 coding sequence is TGTGCCAGCAGCGCAAGCGGGTTCCAAGAGACCCAGTACTTC. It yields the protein CASSASGFQETQYF.

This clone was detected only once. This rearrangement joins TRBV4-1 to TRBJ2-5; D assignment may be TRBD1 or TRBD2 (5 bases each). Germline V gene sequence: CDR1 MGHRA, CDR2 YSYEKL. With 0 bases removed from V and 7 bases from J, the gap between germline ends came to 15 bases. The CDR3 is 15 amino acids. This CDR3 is CASSQELEGPVTQYF. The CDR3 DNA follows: TGCGCCAGCAGCCAAGAACTTGAGGGACCTGTGACCCAGTACTTC.

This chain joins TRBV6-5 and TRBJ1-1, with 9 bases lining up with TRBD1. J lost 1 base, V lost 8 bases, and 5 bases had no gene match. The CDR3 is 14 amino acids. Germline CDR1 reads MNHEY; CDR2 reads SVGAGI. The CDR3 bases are TGTGCCAGCGGAGACAGGGGGGGGAACACTGAAGCTTTCTTT. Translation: CASGDRGGNTEAFF.

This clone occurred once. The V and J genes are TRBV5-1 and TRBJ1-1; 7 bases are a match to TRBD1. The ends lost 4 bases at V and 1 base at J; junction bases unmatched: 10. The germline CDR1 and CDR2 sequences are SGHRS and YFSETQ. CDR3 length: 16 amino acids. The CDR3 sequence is CASSPGGGRWNTEAFF. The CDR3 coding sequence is TGCGCCAGCAGCCCCGGAGGGGGCCGGTGGAACACTGAAGCTTTCTTT.

The CDR3 DNA is TGTGCCAGCAGCGTATCGGGACAGGGGACGAACTATGGCTACACCTTC. Translation: CASSVSGQGTNYGYTF. This sequence joins TRBV9 and TRBJ1-2; 10 bases line up with TRBD1. CDR1 and CDR2 from the germline V gene are SGDLS and YYNGEE. The junction had 5 bases not matched to a gene; V was cut back by 1 base and J by 2 bases. This CDR3 has 16 amino acids.

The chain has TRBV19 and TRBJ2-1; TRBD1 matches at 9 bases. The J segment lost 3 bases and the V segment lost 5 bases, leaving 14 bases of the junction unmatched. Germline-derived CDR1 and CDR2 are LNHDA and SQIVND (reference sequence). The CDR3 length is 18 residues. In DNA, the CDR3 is TGTGCCAGTAGTGGGACAGGGTTGGCGATCCATCTCTACAATGAGCAGTTCTTC. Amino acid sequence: CASSGTGLAIHLYNEQFF.

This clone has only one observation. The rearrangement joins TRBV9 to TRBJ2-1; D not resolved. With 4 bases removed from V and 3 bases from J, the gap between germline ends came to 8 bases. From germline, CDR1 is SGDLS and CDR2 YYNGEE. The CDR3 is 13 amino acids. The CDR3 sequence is CASSPSNYNEQFF. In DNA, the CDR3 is TGTGCCAGCAGCCCCAGTAACTACAATGAGCAGTTCTTC.

The CDR3 sequence is CSVVSGFGYTF. CDR3 DNA: TGCAGCGTTGTGTCCGGGTTTGGCTACACCTTC. J is TRBJ1-2 and V is TRBV29-1; D gene uncertain. The germline gives CDR1 SQVTM, CDR2 ANQGSEA. V was clipped by 4 bases and J by 7 bases, with 10 bases between them. This CDR3 contains 11 residues. The whole variable domain, remainder taken from reference TRBV29-1 and TRBJ1-2, is SAVISQKPSRDICQRGTSLTIQCQVDSQVTMMFWYRQQPGQSLTLIATANQGSEATYESGFVIDKFPISRPNLTFSTLTVSNMSPEDSSIYLCSVVSGFGYTFGSGTRLTVV.

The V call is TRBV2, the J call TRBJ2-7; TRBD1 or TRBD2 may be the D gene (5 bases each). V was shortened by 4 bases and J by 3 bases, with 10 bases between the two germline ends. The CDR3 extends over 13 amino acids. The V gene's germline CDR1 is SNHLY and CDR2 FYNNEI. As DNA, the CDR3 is TGTGCCAGCAGTGGAGGGGATGGCTACGAGCAGTACTTC. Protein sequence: CASSGGDGYEQYF.

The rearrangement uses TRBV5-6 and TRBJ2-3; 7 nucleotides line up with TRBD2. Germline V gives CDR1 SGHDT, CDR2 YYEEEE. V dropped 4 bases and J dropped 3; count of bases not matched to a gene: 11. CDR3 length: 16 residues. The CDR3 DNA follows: TGTGCCAGCAGCGAGTCCCGGGACTACGCAACAGATACGCAGTATTTT. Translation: CASSESRDYATDTQYF. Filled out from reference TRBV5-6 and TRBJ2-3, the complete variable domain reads DAGVTQSPTHLIKTRGQQVTLRCSPKSGHDTVSWYQQALGQGPQFIFQYYEEEERQRGNFPDRFSGHQFPNYSSELNVNALLLGDSALYLCASSESRDYATDTQYFGPGTRLTVL.

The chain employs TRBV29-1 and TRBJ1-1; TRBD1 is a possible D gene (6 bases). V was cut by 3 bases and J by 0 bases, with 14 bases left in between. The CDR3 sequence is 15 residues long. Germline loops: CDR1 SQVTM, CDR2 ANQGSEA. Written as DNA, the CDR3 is TGCAGCGTTGACAGGGGAATTGGGATGAACACTGAAGCTTTCTTT. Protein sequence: CSVDRGIGMNTEAFF.

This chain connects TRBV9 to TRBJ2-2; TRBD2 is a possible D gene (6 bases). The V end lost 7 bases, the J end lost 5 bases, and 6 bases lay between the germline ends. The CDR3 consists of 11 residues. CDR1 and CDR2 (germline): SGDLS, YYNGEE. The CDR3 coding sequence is TGTGCCAGCGGGGGGACCGGGGAGCTGTTTTTT. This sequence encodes CASGGTGELFF.

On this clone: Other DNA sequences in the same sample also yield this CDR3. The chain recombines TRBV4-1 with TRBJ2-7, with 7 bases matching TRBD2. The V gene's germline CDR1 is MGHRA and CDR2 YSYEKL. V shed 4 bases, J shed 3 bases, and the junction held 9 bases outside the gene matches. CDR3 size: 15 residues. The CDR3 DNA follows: TGCGCCAGCAGCCCTCTCCGTGGCGGGAGCTACGAGCAGTACTTC. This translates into CASSPLRGGSYEQYF.

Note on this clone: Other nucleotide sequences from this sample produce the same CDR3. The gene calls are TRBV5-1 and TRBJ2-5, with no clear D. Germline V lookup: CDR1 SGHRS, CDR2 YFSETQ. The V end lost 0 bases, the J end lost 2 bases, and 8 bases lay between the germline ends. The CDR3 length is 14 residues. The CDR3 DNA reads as TGCGCCAGCAGCTTGGACGGCAGTCAAGAGACCCAGTACTTC. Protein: CASSLDGSQETQYF.